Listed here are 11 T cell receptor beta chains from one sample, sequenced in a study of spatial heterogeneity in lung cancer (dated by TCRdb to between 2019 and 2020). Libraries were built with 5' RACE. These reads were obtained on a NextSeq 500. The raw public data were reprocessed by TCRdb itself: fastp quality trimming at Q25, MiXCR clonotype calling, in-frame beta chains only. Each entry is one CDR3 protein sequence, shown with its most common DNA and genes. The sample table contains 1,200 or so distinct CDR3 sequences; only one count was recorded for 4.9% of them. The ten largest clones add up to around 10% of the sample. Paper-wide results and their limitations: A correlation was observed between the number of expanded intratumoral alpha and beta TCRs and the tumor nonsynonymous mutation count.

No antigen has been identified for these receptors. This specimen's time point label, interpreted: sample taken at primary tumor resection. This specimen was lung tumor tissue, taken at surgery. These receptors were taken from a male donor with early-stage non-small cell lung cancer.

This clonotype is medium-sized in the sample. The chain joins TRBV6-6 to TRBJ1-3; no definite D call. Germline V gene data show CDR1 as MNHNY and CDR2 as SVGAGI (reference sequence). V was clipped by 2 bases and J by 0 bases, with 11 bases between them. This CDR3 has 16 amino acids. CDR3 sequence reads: CASSYSQLSSGNTIYF. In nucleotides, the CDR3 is TGTGCCAGCAGTTACAGTCAGCTTAGCTCTGGAAACACCATATATTTT.

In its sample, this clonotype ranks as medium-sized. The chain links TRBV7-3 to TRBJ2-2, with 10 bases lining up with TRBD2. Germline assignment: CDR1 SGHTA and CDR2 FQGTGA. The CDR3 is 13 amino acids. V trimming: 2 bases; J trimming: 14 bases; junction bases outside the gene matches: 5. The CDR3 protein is CASSLDTSGILFF. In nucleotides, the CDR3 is TGTGCCAGCAGCTTAGACACTAGCGGGATCCTGTTTTTT.

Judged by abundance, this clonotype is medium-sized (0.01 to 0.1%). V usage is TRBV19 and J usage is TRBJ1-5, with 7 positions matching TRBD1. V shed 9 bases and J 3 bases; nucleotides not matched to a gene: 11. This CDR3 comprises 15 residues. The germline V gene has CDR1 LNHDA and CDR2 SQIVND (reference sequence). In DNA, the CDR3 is TGTGCCAGCCTTCCGAGGGGACAGTACAATCAGCCCCAGCATTTT. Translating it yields CASLPRGQYNQPQHF.

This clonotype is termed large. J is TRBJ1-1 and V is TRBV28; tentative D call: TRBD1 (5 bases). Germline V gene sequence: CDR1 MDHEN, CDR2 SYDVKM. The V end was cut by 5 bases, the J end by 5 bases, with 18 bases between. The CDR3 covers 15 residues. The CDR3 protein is CASSLRSTGRTEAFF. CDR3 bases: TGTGCCAGCAGTCTTCGTTCTACAGGTCGGACTGAAGCTTTCTTT. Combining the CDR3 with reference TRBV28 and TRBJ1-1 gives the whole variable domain DVKVTQSSRYLVKRTGEKVFLECVQDMDHENMFWYRQDPGLGLRLIYFSYDVKMKEKGDIPEGYSVSREKKERFSLILESASTNQTSMYLCASSLRSTGRTEAFFGQGTRLTVV.

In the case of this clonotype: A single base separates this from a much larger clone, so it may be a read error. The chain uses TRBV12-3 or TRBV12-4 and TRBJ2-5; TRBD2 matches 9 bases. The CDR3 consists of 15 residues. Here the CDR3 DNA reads TGTGCCAGCAGTCCCCTGGCGGGGGGGCAAGGGACCCAGTACTTC. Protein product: CASSPLAGGQGTQYF.

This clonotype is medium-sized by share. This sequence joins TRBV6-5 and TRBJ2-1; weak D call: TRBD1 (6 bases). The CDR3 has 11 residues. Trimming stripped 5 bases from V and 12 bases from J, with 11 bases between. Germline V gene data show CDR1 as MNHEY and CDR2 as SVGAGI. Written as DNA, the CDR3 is TGTGCCAGCAGTGTCCGGGACACGCAGTTCTTC. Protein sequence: CASSVRDTQFF.

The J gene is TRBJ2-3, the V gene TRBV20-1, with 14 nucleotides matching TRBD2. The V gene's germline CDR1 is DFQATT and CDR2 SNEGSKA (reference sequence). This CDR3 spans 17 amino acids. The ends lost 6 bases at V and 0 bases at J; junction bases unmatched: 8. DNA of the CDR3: TGCAGTGCCCGAGGGGGACTAGCGGGGGCCAGCACAGATACGCAGTATTTT. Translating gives CSARGGLAGASTDTQYF.

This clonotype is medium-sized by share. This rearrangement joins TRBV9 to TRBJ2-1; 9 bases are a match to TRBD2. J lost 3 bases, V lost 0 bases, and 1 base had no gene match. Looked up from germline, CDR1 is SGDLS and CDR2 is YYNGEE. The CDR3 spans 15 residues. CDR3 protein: CASSVVTSGYNEQFF. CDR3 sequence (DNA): TGTGCCAGCAGCGTAGTGACTAGCGGCTACAATGAGCAGTTCTTC. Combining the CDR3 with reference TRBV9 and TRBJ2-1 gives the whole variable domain DSGVTQTPKHLITATGQRVTLRCSPRSGDLSVYWYQQSLDQGLQFLIQYYNGEERAKGNILERFSAQQFPDLHSELNLSSLELGDSALYFCASSVVTSGYNEQFFGPGTRLTVL.

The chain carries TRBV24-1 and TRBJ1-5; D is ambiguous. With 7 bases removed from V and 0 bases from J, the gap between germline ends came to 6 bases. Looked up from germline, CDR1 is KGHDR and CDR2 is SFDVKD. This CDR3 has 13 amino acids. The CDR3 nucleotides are TGTGCCACCAGCGCCCATAGCAATCAGCCCCAGCATTTT. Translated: CATSAHSNQPQHF.

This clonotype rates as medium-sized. This CDR3 is CASSLAYTDKTDGYTF. CDR3 nucleotide sequence: TGTGCCAGCAGCTTAGCATATACCGACAAAACGGATGGCTACACCTTC. This sequence joins TRBV7-9 and TRBJ1-2; D not certain. Trimming pared 0 bases from V and 6 bases from J, leaving 17 bases between. There are 16 residues in the CDR3. Germline CDR1 SEHNR, CDR2 FQNEAQ (reference sequence).

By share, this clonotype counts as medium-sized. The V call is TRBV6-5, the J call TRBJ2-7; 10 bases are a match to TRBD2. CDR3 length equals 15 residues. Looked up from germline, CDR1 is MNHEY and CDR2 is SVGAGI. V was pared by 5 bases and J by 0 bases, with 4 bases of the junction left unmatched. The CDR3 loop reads CASSRTSGTSYEQYF. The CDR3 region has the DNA TGTGCCAGCAGTAGGACTAGCGGTACCTCCTACGAGCAGTACTTC.